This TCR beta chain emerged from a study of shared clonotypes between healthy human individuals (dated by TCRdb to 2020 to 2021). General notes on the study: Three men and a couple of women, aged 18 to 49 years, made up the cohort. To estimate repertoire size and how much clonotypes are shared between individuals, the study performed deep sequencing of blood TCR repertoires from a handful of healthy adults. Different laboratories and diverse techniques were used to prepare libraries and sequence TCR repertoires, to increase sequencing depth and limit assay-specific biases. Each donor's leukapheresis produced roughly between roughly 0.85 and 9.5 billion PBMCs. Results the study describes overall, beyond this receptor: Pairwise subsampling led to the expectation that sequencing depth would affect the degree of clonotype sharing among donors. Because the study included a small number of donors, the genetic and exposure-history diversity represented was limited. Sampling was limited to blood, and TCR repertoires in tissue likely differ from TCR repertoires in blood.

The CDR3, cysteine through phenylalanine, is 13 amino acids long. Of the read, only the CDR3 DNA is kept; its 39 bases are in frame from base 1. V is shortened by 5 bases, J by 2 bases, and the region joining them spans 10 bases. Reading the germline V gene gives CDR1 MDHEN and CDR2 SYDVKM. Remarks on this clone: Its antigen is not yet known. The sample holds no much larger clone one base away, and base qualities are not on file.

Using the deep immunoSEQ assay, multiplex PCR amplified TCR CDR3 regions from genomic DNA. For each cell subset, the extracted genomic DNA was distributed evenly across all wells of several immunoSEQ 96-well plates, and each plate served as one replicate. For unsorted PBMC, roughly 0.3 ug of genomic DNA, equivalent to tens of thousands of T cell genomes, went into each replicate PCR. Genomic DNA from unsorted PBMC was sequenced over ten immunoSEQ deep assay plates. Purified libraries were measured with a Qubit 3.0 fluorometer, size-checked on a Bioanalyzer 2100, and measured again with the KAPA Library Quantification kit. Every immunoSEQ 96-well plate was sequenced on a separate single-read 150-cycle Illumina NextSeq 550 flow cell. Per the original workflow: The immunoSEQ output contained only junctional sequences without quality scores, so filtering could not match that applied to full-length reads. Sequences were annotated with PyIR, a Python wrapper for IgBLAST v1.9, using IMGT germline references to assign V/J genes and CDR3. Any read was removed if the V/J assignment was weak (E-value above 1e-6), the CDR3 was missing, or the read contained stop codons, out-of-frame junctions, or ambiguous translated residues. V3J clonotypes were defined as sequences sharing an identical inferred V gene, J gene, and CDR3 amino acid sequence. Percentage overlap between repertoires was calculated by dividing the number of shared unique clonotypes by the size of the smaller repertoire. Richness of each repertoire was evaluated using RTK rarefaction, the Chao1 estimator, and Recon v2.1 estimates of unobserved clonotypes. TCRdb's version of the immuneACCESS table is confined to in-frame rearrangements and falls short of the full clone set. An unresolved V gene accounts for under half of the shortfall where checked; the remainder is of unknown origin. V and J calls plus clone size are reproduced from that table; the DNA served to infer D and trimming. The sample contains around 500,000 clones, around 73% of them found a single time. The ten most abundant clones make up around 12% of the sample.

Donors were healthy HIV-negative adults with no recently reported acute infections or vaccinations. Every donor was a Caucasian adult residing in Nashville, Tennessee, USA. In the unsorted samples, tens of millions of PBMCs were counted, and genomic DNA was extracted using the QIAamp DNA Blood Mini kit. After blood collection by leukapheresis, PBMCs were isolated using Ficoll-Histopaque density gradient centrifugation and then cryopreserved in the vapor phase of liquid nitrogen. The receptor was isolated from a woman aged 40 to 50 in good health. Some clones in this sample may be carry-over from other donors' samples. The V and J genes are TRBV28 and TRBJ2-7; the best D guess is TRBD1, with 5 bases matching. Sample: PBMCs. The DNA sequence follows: TGTGCCAGCAGTAGGGGCGGTACCTACGAGCAGTACTTC. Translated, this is CASSRGGTYEQYF.